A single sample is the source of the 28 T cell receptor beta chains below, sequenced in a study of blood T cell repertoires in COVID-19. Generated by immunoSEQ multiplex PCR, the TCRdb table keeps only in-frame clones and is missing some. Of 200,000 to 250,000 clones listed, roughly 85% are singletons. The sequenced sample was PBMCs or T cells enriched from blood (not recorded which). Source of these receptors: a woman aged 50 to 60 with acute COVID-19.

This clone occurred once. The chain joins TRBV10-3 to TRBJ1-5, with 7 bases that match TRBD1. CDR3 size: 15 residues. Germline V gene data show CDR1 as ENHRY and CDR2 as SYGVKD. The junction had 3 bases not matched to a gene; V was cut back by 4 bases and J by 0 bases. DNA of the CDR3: TGTGCCATCAGTGTTGGGACAGATAGCAATCAGCCCCAGCATTTT. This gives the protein CAISVGTDSNQPQHF.

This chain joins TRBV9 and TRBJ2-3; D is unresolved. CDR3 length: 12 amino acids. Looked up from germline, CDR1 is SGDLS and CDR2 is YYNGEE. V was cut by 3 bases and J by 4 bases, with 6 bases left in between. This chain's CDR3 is CASSAVADTQYF. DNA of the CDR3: TGTGCCAGCAGCGCCGTTGCAGATACGCAGTATTTT.

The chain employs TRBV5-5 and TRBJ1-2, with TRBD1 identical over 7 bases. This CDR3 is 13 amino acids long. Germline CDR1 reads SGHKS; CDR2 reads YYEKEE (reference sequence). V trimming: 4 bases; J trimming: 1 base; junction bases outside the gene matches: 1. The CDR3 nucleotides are TGTGCCAGCAGCCGGGACAGTAACTATGGCTACACCTTC. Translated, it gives CASSRDSNYGYTF.

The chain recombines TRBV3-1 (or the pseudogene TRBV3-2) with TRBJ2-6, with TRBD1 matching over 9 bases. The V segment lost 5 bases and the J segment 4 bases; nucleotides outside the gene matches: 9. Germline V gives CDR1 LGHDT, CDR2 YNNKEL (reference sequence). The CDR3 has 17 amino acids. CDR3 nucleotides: TGTGCCAGCAGCGGAGGGACAGGGAGCGCCGGGGCCAACGTCCTGACTTTC. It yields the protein CASSGGTGSAGANVLTF.

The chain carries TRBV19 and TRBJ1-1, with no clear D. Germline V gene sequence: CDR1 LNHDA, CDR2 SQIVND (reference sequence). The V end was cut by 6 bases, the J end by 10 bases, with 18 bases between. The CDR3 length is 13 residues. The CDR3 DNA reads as TGTGCCAGTAGCCAAGGAGGGAGATTGTCAGCTTTCTTT. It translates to CASSQGGRLSAFF.

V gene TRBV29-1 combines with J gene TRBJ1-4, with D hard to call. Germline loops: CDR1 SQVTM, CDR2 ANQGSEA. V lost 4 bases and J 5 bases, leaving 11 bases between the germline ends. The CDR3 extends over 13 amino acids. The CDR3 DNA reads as TGCAGCGTTGGGAAAGGAGGGAATGAAAAACTGTTTTTT. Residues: CSVGKGGNEKLFF.

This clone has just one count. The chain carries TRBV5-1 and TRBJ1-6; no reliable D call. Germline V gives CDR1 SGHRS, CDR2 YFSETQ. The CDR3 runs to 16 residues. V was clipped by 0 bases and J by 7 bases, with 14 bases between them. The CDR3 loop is CASSLVGFTPNSPLHF. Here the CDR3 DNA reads TGCGCCAGCAGCTTGGTCGGTTTCACCCCCAATTCACCCCTCCACTTT.

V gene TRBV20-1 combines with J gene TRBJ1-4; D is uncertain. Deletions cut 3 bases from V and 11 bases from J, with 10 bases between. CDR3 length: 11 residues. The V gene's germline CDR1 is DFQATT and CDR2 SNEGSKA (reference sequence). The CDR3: CSARGPGKLFF. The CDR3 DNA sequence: TGCAGTGCTAGGGGCCCGGGGAAACTGTTTTTT.

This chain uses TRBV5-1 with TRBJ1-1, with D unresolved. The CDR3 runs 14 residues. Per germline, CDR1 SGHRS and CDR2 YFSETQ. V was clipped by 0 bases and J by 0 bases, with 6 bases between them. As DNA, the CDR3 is TGCGCCAGCAGCTTGGGACATATGAACACTGAAGCTTTCTTT. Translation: CASSLGHMNTEAFF.

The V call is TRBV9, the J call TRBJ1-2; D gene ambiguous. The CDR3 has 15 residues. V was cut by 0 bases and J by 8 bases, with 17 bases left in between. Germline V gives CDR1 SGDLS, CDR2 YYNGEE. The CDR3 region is CASSVDLHPDLGYTF. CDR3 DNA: TGTGCCAGCAGCGTAGATTTACACCCCGACTTAGGCTACACCTTC.

The CDR3 DNA reads TGTGCCTGGAGGAGGAAAGACAGGGAAAATTCACCCCTCCACTTT. Protein sequence: CAWRRKDRENSPLHF. V gene TRBV30 combines with J gene TRBJ1-6, with 7 bases identical to TRBD1. This CDR3 region has 15 residues. V was clipped by 3 bases and J by 7 bases; unmatched bases: 9. Germline CDR1 GTSNPN, CDR2 SVGIG (reference sequence).

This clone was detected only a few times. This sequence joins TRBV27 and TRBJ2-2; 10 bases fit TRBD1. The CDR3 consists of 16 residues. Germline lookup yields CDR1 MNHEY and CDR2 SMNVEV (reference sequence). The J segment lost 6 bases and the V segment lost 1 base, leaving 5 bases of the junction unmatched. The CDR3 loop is CASSLLGQGRPGELFF. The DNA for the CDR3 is TGTGCCAGCAGTTTATTGGGACAGGGGAGGCCCGGGGAGCTGTTTTTT.

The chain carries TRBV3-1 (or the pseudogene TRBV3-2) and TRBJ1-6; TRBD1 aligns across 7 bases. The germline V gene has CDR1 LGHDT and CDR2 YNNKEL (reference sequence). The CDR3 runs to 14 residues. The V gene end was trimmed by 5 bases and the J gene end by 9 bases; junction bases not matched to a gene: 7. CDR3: CASSLDRVRSPLHF. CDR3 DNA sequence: TGTGCCAGCAGCTTAGACAGGGTCCGTTCACCCCTCCACTTT.

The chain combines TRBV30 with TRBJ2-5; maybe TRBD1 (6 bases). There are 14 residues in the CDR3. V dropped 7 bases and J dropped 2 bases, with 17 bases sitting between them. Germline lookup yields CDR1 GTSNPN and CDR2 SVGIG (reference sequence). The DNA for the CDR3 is TGTGCCTTGCGCGGACAGCAAGTACAAGAGACCCAGTACTTC. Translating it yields CALRGQQVQETQYF. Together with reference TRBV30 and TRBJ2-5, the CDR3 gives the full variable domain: SQTIHQWPATLVQPVGSPLSLECTVEGTSNPNLYWYRQAAGRGLQLLFYSVGIGQISSEVPQNLSASRPQDRQFILSSKKLLLSDSGFYLCALRGQQVQETQYFGPGTRLLVL.

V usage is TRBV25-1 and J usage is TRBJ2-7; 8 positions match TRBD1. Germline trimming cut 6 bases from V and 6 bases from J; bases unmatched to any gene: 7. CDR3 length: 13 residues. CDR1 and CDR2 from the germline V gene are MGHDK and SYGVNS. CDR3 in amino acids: CASSGQGEGEQYF. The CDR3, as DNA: TGTGCCAGCAGCGGACAGGGAGAAGGCGAGCAGTACTTC.

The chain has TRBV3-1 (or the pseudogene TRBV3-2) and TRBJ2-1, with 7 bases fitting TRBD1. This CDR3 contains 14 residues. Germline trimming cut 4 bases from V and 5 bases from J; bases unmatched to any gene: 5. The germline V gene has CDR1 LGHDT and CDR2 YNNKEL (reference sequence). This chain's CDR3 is CASSPRTGDNEQFF. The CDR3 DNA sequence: TGTGCCAGCAGCCCCCGGACAGGCGACAATGAGCAGTTCTTC.

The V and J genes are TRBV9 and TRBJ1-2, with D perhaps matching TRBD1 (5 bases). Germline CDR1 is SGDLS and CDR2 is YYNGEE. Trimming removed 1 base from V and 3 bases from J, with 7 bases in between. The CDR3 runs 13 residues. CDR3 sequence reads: CASSVRGDYGYTF. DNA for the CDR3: TGTGCCAGCAGCGTAAGGGGCGACTATGGCTACACCTTC.

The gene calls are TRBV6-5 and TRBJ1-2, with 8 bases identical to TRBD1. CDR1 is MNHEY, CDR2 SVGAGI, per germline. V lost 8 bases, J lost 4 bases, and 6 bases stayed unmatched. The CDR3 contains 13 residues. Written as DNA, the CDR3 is TGTGCCAGCGGTAGGACAGGGCTCTATGGCTACACCTTC. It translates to CASGRTGLYGYTF.

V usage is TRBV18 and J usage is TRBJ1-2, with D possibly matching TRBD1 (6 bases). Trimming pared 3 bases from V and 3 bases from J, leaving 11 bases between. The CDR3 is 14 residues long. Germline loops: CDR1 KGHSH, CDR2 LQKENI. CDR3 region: CASSPGRGDYGYTF. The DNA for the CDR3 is TGTGCCAGCTCACCGGGCAGGGGCGACTATGGCTACACCTTC. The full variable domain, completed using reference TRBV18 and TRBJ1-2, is NAGVMQNPRHLVRRRGQEARLRCSPMKGHSHVYWYRQLPEEGLKFMVYLQKENIIDESGMPKERFSAEFPKEGPSILRIQQVVRGDSAAYFCASSPGRGDYGYTFGSGTRLTVV.

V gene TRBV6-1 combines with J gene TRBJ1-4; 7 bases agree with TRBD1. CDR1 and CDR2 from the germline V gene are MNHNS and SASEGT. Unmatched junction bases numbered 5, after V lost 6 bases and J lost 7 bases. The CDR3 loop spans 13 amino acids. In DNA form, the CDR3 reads TGTGCCAGCAGCACAGGGGTTTTTGAAAAACTGTTTTTT. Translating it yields CASSTGVFEKLFF.

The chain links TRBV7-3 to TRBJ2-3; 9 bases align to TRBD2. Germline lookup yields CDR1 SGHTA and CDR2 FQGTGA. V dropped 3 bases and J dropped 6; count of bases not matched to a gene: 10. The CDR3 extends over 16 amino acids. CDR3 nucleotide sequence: TGTGCCAGCAGCTTCGGCCTAGCGGGGTACGGGGATACGCAGTATTTT. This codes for CASSFGLAGYGDTQYF.

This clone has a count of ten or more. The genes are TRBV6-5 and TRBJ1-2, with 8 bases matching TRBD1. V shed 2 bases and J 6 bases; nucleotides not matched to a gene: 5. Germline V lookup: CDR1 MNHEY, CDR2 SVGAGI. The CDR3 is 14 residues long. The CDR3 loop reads CASSYEGQEDGYTF. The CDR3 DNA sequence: TGTGCCAGCAGTTACGAGGGACAGGAGGATGGCTACACCTTC.

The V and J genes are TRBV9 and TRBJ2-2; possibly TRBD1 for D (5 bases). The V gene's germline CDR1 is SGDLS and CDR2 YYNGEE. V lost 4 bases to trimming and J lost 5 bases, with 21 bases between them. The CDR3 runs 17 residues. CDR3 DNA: TGTGCCAGCAGCTTAAGGGATGGGGCTTTTGAGACCGGGGAGCTGTTTTTT. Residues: CASSLRDGAFETGELFF.

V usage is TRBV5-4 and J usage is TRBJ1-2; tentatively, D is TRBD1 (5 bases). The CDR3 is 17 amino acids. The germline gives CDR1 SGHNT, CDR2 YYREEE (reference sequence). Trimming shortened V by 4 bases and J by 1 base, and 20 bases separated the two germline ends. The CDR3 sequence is CASSPLVAGQYNYGYTF. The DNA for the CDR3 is TGTGCCAGCAGCCCGCTCGTGGCAGGGCAATATAACTATGGCTACACCTTC.

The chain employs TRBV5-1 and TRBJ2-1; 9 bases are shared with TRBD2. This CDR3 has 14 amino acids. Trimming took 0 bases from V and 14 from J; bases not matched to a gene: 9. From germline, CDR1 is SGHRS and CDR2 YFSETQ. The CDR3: CASSLDPSGGRKFF. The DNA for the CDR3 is TGCGCCAGCAGCTTGGATCCCAGCGGGGGGCGTAAGTTCTTC.

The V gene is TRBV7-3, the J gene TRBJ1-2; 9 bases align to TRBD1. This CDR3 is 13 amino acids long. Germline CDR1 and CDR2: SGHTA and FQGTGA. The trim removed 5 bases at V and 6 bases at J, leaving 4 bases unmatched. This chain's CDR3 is CASSLGTGHGYTF. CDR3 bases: TGTGCCAGCAGCCTAGGGACAGGGCATGGCTACACCTTC. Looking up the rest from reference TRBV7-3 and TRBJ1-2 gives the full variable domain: GAGVSQTPSNKVTEKGKYVELRCDPISGHTALYWYRQSLGQGPEFLIYFQGTGAADDSGLPNDRFFAVRPEGSVSTLKIQRTERGDSAVYLCASSLGTGHGYTFGSGTRLTVV.

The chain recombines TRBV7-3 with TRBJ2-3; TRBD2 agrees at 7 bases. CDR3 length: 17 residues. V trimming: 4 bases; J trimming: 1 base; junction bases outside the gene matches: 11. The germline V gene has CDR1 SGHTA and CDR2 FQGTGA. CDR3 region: CASSSPFCGGRTDTQYF. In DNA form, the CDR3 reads TGTGCCAGCAGCTCCCCCTTTTGCGGGGGTCGCACAGATACGCAGTATTTT.

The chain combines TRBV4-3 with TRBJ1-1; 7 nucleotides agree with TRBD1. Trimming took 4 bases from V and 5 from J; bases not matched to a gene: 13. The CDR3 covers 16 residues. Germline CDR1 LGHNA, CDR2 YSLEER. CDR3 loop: CASSLRQGVLATEAFF. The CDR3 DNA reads TGCGCCAGCAGCCTCAGACAGGGCGTACTAGCTACTGAAGCTTTCTTT.